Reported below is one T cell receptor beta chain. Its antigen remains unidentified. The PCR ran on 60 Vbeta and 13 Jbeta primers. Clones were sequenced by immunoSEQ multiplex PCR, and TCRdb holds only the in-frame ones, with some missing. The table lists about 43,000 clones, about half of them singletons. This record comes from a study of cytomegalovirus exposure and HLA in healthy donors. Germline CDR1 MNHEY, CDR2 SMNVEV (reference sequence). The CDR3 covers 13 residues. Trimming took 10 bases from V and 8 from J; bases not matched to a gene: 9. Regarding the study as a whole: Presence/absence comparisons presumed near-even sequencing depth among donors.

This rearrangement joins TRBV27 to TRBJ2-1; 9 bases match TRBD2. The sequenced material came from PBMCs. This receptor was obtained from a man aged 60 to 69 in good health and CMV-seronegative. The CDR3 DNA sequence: TGTGCCACCGTGGGACTAGCATCGCATGAGCAGTTCTTC. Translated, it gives CATVGLASHEQFF.